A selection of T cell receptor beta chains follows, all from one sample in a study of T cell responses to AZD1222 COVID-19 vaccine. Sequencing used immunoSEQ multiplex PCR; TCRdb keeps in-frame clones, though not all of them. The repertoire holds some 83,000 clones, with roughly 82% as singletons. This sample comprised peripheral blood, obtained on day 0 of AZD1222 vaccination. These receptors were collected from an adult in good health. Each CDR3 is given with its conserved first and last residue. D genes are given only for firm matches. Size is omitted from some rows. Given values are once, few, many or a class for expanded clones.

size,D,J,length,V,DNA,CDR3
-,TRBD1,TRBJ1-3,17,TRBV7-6,TGTGCCAGCAGCCGGGATCGACAGGACAGGGGCGGAAACACCATATATTTT,CASSRDRQDRGGNTIYF
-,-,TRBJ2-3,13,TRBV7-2,TGTGCCAGCAGCTCCGGACCGCCAGATACGCAGTATTTT,CASSSGPPDTQYF
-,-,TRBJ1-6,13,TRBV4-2,TGTGCCAGCAGCCAGGAGCTTAATTCACCCCTCCACTTT,CASSQELNSPLHF
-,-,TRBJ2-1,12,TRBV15,TGTGCCACCAGCATCTTAGGGTTTGAGCAGTTCTTC,CATSILGFEQFF
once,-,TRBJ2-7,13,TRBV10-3,TGTGCCACCGCGGGTATCGGTAAGGTCGAGCAGTACTTC,CATAGIGKVEQYF
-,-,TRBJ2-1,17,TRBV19,TGTGCCAGTAGTCCCTCCATGGGATTGGGGGGCAGCTATGAGCAGTTCTTC,CASSPSMGLGGSYEQFF
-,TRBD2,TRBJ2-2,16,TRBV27,TGTGCCAGCAGCTTAGGGACTAGCGGGGTTCGGGGGGAGCTGTTTTTT,CASSLGTSGVRGELFF
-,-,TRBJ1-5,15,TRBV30,TGTGCCTGGAGTGCCTCGATTATGGGCAATCAGCCCCAGCATTTT,CAWSASIMGNQPQHF
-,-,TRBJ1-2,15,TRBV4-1,TGCGCCAGCAGCCAAGGGGAGAGGGCTAACTATGGCTACACCTTC,CASSQGERANYGYTF
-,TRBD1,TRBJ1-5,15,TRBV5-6,TGTGCCAGCAGCTTTGAGGGGGCCATCAATCAGCCCCAGCATTTT,CASSFEGAINQPQHF
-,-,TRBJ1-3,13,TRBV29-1,TGCAGCGGTGGGAGTGGGAGAGGAAACACCATATATTTT,CSGGSGRGNTIYF
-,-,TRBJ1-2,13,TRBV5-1,TGCGCCAGCAGCTCCGTAGAGGACTATGGCTACACCTTC,CASSSVEDYGYTF
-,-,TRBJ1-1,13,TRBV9,TGTGCCAGCAGCGAGGGGACGAACACTGAAGCTTTCTTT,CASSEGTNTEAFF
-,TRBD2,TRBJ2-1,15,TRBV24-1,TGTGCCACCAGTGATTTTAGCGGGGGACGGAATGAGCAGTTCTTC,CATSDFSGGRNEQFF
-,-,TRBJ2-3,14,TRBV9,TGTGCCAGCAGCGTAGAGGTCAACACAGATACGCAGTATTTT,CASSVEVNTDTQYF
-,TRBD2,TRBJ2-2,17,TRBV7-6,TGTGCCAGCAGCTCGACTAGCGGGGGATTGAACACCGGGGAGCTGTTTTTT,CASSSTSGGLNTGELFF
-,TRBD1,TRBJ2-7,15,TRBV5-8,TGTGCCAGCAGTTGGCCCAGGGGGAGAATCTACGAGCAGTACTTC,CASSWPRGRIYEQYF
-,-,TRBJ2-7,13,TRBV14,TGTGCCAGCAGGTTCTCCGGATTCTACGAGCAGTACTTC,CASRFSGFYEQYF
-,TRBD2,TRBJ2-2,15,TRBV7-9,TGTGCCAGCAGCTCTCCGGGACTAGCGTTTGGGGAGCTGTTTTTT,CASSSPGLAFGELFF
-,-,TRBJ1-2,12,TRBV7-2,TGTGCCAGCAGCCAGTTCTACTATGGCTACACCTTC,CASSQFYYGYTF
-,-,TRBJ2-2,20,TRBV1,TGCACCAGCAGCCCCCATCCTGCGACTAGCGGGGGGGCCGCCACCGGGGAGCTGTTTTTT,CTSSPHPATSGGAATGELFF
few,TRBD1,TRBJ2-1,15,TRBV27,TGTGCCAGCAGTTTAAAGGGGGCTGGGTACAATGAGCAGTTCTTC,CASSLKGAGYNEQFF
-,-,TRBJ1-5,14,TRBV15,TGTGCCACCAGCAGAGCAGGGGCGGATCAGCCCCAGCATTTT,CATSRAGADQPQHF
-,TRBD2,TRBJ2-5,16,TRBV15,TGTGCCACCAGCGAAACTAGCGGGGGGCCCCAAGAGACCCAGTACTTC,CATSETSGGPQETQYF
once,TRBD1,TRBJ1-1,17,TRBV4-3,TGCGCCAGCAGCCAAGATTTAACAGGGGGGCGGTACACTGAAGCTTTCTTT,CASSQDLTGGRYTEAFF
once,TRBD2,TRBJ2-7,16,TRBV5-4,TGTGCCAGCAGCCCGAATCGACTAGCGGGAGAGTACGAGCAGTACTTC,CASSPNRLAGEYEQYF
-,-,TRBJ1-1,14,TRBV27,TGTGCCAGCAGTTTAATTTTTGGGGACACTGAAGCTTTCTTT,CASSLIFGDTEAFF
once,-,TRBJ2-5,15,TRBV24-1,TGTGCCACCAGTGATCACAGGGACCACCAAGAGACCCAGTACTTC,CATSDHRDHQETQYF
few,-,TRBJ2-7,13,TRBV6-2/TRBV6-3,TGTGCCAGCAGTTACGCCGGTCCCTACGAGCAGTACTTC,CASSYAGPYEQYF
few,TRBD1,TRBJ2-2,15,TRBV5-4,TGTGCCAGCAGCCTCAGACAGGGATCGACCGGGGAGCTGTTTTTT,CASSLRQGSTGELFF
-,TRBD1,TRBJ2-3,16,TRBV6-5,TGTGCCAGCAGTTATTCAGGGGGCTATGGCACAGATACGCAGTATTTT,CASSYSGGYGTDTQYF
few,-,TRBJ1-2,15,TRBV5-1,TGCGCCAGCAGCTCGGGGTTAGGAGGAGAGGGTGGCTACACCTTC,CASSSGLGGEGGYTF
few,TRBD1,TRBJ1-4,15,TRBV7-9,TGTGCCAGCAGCAACAACCGGGACAGGGATGAAAAACTGTTTTTT,CASSNNRDRDEKLFF
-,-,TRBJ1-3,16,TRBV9,TGTGCCAGCAGCGTAGCTGGCCGAGATACGGGAAACACCATATATTTT,CASSVAGRDTGNTIYF
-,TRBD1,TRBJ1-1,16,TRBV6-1,TGTGCCAGCAGTGAAGCCGGGACAGAGGGGTACACTGAAGCTTTCTTT,CASSEAGTEGYTEAFF
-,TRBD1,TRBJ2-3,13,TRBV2,TGTGCCAGCATCGCCGAAACAGGGGGTACGCAGTATTTT,CASIAETGGTQYF
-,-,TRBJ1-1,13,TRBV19,TGTGCCAGTAGTAAGGGCTTGAACACTGAAGCTTTCTTT,CASSKGLNTEAFF
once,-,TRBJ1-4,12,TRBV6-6,TGTGCCAGCTTTCAGGGTAATGAAAAACTGTTTTTT,CASFQGNEKLFF
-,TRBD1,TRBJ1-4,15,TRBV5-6,TGTGCCAGCAGCCCCGCAGGGGGTACACCAGAAAAACTGTTTTTT,CASSPAGGTPEKLFF
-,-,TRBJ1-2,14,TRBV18,TGTGCCAGCTCACCACCACCCCGGAACTATGGCTACACCTTC,CASSPPPRNYGYTF
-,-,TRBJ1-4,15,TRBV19,TGTGCCAGTAGTATAGATCTGGGGTCGGGTGAAAAACTGTTTTTT,CASSIDLGSGEKLFF
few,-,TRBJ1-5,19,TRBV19,TGTGCCAGTAGTATGCCCCCTCAGACAGGAGTATTTAGCAATCAGCCCCAGCATTTT,CASSMPPQTGVFSNQPQHF
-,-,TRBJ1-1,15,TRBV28,TGTGCCAGCAGTTTAGGGGGCCTCGGGGACACTGAAGCTTTCTTT,CASSLGGLGDTEAFF
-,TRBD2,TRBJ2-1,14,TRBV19,TGTGCCAGTACCGGGCGGGGGAGCTACAATGAGCAGTTCTTC,CASTGRGSYNEQFF
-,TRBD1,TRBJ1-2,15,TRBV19,TGTGCCAGTAGTATAGGAGGGGGCGACGGATATGGCTACACCTTC,CASSIGGGDGYGYTF
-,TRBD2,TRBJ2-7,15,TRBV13,TGTGCCAGCAGCTTAGTCGCGGGAGGGCAATACGAGCAGTACTTC,CASSLVAGGQYEQYF
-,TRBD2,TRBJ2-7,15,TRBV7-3,TGTGCCAGCAGCTCCTTAGCGGGGGGGCGTGGCGAGCAGTACTTC,CASSSLAGGRGEQYF
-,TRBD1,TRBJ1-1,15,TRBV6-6,TGTGCCACCAGGGGGGACAGGGATAGTAACACTGAAGCTTTCTTT,CATRGDRDSNTEAFF
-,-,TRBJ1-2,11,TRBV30,TGTGCCGGACAAATTAACTATGGCTACACCTTC,CAGQINYGYTF
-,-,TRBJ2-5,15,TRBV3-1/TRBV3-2,TGTGCCAGCAGCCAGTTGACAGAGAGACAAGAGACCCAGTACTTC,CASSQLTERQETQYF
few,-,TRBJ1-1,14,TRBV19,TGTGCCAGTTCTTTGGGGGAGGGGAACACTGAAGCTTTCTTT,CASSLGEGNTEAFF
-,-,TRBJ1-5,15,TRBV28,TGTGCCAGCAGTTTTCGGGGGAGAGGCAATCAGCCCCAGCATTTT,CASSFRGRGNQPQHF
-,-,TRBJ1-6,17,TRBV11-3,TGTGCCAGCAGCTTAGATCGTCTTAGGACATCAAATTCACCCCTCCACTTT,CASSLDRLRTSNSPLHF